The entry that follows covers one T cell receptor beta chain sequence. The antigen it binds to is not known. No quality values exist for individual bases; no much larger clone is one base distant. TCRbeta CDR3 regions were amplified from genomic DNA using the immunoSEQ Assay, a bias-controlled multiplex PCR. The original pipeline was this. Nucleated cell counts per sample were estimated from amplification of reference gene primers within the assay. Sequence reads were collapsed and filtered to measure the absolute abundance of every unique TCRbeta CDR3 rearrangement. Productive Simpson clonality was computed per sample as the square root of Simpson's diversity index over productive rearrangements. This immuneACCESS table, as held by TCRdb, lists in-frame sequences with V and J called but not all clones. Of the missing ones, under half trace to an unresolved V gene in checked studies; the others have no known cause. For V, J and clone size, that table is used; D and trimming come from the DNA. The sample table contains about 160,000 clones; only one count was recorded for about 90% of them. The top ten clones comprise 7% to 8% of the sample.

The sample comes from a study of blood T cell repertoires in COVID-19 (dated by TCRdb to about 2020). The study in broad terms: Samples from collaborators originated in the United States, Italy and Spain and spanned both the acute and convalescent phases of COVID-19. HLA class I and class II types, where available, came from metadata supplied by the sample provider rather than from assay-based typing. Deeply sampled blood TCRbeta repertoires from subjects exposed to, actively infected with, or recovered from COVID-19 were included in the dataset. The repertoires were made available in a free public database intended to serve as a resource for research on the immune response to SARS-CoV-2. The samples were drawn from the first 160 participants of the ongoing ImmuneRACE study and from 1,254 subjects provided by 6 global collaborators. Nearly every sample came with metadata listing a de-identified subject ID, COVID-19 status, age in years and sex. The material from the prospective study consisted of cDNA or gDNA derived from T cells, B-cell-depleted T cells, or PBMCs. Here is what the overall study found, with its caveats: The amount of clinical and demographic metadata varied by source and participant and was provided uncurated.

Ends trimmed: V by 4 bases, J by 4 bases; bases unmatched to a gene: 3. Spanning cysteine to phenylalanine, the CDR3 consists of 13 amino acids. The entry retains the CDR3 DNA only, 39 bases that are in frame from base 1. CDR1 KGHSH and CDR2 LQKENI were looked up in the germline V gene. In the prospective study, participants were about 18 to 89 years old, resided in about two dozen geographic areas of the United States, and were enrolled through a virtual design. In the prospective study, participants were assigned to cohorts based on the clinical history participants reported in a screening survey and a study questionnaire. ImmuneRACE Cohort 3 recovered participants were defined by two consecutive negative NP/OP PCR tests, healthcare professional clearance, or symptom resolution. Each participant in the prospective study had whole blood, serum and a nasopharyngeal or oropharyngeal swab collected by mobile phlebotomists. Participants in the prospective study had the option to provide additional blood draws and questionnaires over an approximately 2-month period. Before DNA extraction, blood samples from the prospective study were shipped at room temperature or frozen.

The TCR comes from a woman aged 45 to 65 who had recovered from COVID-19. Sequencing input: PBMCs or T cells enriched from blood (not recorded which). The rearrangement combines TRBV18 with TRBJ1-1, with 7 bases aligning to TRBD1. CDR3 sequence: CASSRQGGTEAFF. The nucleotide sequence is given as TGTGCCAGCTCACGACAGGGTGGCACTGAAGCTTTCTTT.